The 10 T cell receptor beta chains listed next were all sequenced from one sample in a study of cytotoxic CD8 clonotypes in ibrutinib-treated CLL. Produced via immunoSEQ multiplex PCR; TCRdb's table is partial and in-frame only. The table lists roughly 60,000 clones, approximately 71% of them singletons. The sample here was PBMCs, taken after 12 months of ibrutinib treatment. The receptor set was obtained from a human donor with chronic lymphocytic leukemia.

This clone was detected once. V and J are TRBV11-2 and TRBJ2-7; no clear D gene. This CDR3 is 13 amino acids long. Germline assignment: CDR1 SGHAT and CDR2 FQNNGV. V was cut by 5 bases and J by 3 bases, with 11 bases left in between. The CDR3 coding sequence is TGTGCCAGCAGCATTGGACCGAACTACGAGCAGTACTTC. Its protein product is CASSIGPNYEQYF.

The chain is built from TRBV4-1 and TRBJ1-5; tentatively, D is TRBD1 (5 bases). The CDR3 loop spans 13 amino acids. Germline V gene data show CDR1 as MGHRA and CDR2 as YSYEKL. Trimming shortened V by 3 bases and J by 7 bases, and 10 bases separated the two germline ends. Here the CDR3 DNA reads TGCGCCAGCAGCCAGGGACGGGACCAGCCCCAGCATTTT. Translation: CASSQGRDQPQHF.

This chain links TRBV9 with TRBJ2-1; 8 nucleotides agree with TRBD2. The junction had 12 bases not matched to a gene; V was cut back by 3 bases and J by 4 bases. Germline V gene lookup returns CDR1 SGDLS and CDR2 YYNGEE. This CDR3 has 17 residues. In nucleotides, the CDR3 is TGTGCCAGCAGCGCCACCGGGGGGGGGACCCCTTACAATGAGCAGTTCTTC. Protein product: CASSATGGGTPYNEQFF.

This chain uses TRBV18 with TRBJ2-3; 7 positions agree with TRBD1. The germline V gene has CDR1 KGHSH and CDR2 LQKENI. Losses at the gene ends were 4 bases for V and 2 bases for J; bases not matched to a gene: 3. The CDR3 totals 14 residues. The CDR3 nucleotides are TGTGCCAGCTCACGTGGGACAGACACAGATACGCAGTATTTT. It encodes CASSRGTDTDTQYF. The full variable domain, rest sourced from reference TRBV18 and TRBJ2-3, is NAGVMQNPRHLVRRRGQEARLRCSPMKGHSHVYWYRQLPEEGLKFMVYLQKENIIDESGMPKERFSAEFPKEGPSILRIQQVVRGDSAAYFCASSRGTDTDTQYFGPGTRLTVL.

The chain recombines TRBV27 with TRBJ2-3; 7 positions agree with TRBD2. With 4 bases clipped from V and 4 bases from J, the junction kept 8 bases outside the gene matches. The CDR3 totals 15 residues. Germline V lookup: CDR1 MNHEY, CDR2 SMNVEV (reference sequence). The DNA of the CDR3 is TGTGCCAGCAGTTCTGTGGGAGGGCCTTCAGATACGCAGTATTTT. Translating it yields CASSSVGGPSDTQYF.

The gene calls are TRBV6-5 and TRBJ2-2; D call uncertain. The V end lost 4 bases, the J end lost 3 bases, and 12 bases lay between the germline ends. Germline V lookup: CDR1 MNHEY, CDR2 SVGAGI. The CDR3 is made up of 15 amino acids. As DNA, the CDR3 is TGTGCCAGCAGTTCTTGGGTGGGCTACACCGGGGAGCTGTTTTTT. This translates into CASSSWVGYTGELFF.

The V and J genes are TRBV11-1 and TRBJ1-1, with a possible D match to TRBD1 (6 bases). The CDR3 has 15 amino acids. Between the trimmed V and J ends, which lost 5 bases and 1 base, there was a span of 14 bases. Germline lookup yields CDR1 SGHAT and CDR2 FQDESV (reference sequence). The CDR3 nucleotides read TGTGCCAGCAGCCGGACGGGACACCAGAACACTGAAGCTTTCTTT. Its protein is CASSRTGHQNTEAFF.

The chain has TRBV7-2 and TRBJ2-3; tentative D call: TRBD2 (6 bases). CDR1 is SGHTA, CDR2 FQGNSA, per germline. Trimming took 6 bases from V and 2 from J, leaving 15 bases between them. The CDR3 length is 15 residues. The CDR3 DNA sequence: TGTGCCAGCAGACTAACCGGGACTGCCACAGATACGCAGTATTTT. Translating it yields CASRLTGTATDTQYF.

The chain employs TRBV19 and TRBJ2-3, with D perhaps assigned TRBD1 or TRBD2 (5 bases each). Trimming pared 1 base from V and 3 bases from J, leaving 11 bases between. This CDR3 has 15 amino acids. Germline V gives CDR1 LNHDA, CDR2 SQIVND (reference sequence). In nucleotides, the CDR3 is TGTGCCAGTAGTATAGCGGGGCCGGGTACAGATACGCAGTATTTT. As protein: CASSIAGPGTDTQYF.

This clone was counted between two and nine times. The rearrangement links TRBV5-6 to TRBJ1-4, with D hard to call. V lost 3 bases and J lost 0, with 9 bases in between. The CDR3 covers 15 residues. Germline-derived CDR1 and CDR2 are SGHDT and YYEEEE. CDR3 bases: TGTGCCAGCAGCTCTGCAGGTTCAACTAATGAAAAACTGTTTTTT. Protein sequence: CASSSAGSTNEKLFF.